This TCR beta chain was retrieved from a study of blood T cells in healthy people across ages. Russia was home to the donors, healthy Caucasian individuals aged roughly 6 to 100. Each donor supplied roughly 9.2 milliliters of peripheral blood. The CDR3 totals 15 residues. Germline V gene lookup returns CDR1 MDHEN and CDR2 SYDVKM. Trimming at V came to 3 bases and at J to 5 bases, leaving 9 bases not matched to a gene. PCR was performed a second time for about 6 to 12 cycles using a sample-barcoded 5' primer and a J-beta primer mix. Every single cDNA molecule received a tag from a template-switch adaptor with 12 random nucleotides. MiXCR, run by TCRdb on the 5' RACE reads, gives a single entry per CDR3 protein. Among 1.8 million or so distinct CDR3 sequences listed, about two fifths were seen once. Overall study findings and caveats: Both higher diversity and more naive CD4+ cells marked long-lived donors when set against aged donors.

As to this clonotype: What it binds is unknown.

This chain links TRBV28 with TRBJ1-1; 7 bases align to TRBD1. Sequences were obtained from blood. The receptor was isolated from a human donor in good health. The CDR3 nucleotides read TGTGCCAGCAGTTTTACGGGACAGTTGGGTACTGAAGCTTTCTTT. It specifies CASSFTGQLGTEAFF.